Below, 22 T cell receptor beta chains from the same sample are listed, as sequenced in a study of CD8+ T cells in alopecia areata. Isolated RNA was reverse transcribed into cDNA used as the sequencing template. Data came from immunoSEQ multiplex PCR; TCRdb stores just in-frame clones and leaves some out. The sample comprises roughly 150,000 clones, approximately 87% of which are singletons, and more than 13% rests with the top ten. The sample here was CD8+ T cells sorted from blood, taken at week 0. The receptors were gathered from a human donor with alopecia areata.

J is TRBJ2-7 and V is TRBV30, with a weak D call TRBD1 (5 bases). CDR3 size: 12 residues. V dropped 5 bases and J dropped 6 bases, with 14 bases sitting between them. Looked up from germline, CDR1 is GTSNPN and CDR2 is SVGIG (reference sequence). For the CDR3, the DNA is TGTGCCTGGGGTCTGGGGCTCGGCGAGCAGTACTTC. This codes for CAWGLGLGEQYF. The whole variable domain, filled in from reference TRBV30 and TRBJ2-7, reads SQTIHQWPATLVQPVGSPLSLECTVEGTSNPNLYWYRQAAGRGLQLLFYSVGIGQISSEVPQNLSASRPQDRQFILSSKKLLLSDSGFYLCAWGLGLGEQYFGPGTRLTVT.

The chain carries TRBV2 and TRBJ1-5; perhaps TRBD1 as D (6 bases). CDR1 and CDR2 (germline): SNHLY, FYNNEI. The V and J ends lost 10 bases and 2 bases respectively, with 12 bases between them. CDR3 size: 13 residues. The CDR3: CATGDTGNQPQHF. The CDR3 DNA follows: TGTGCCACTGGGGACACCGGCAATCAGCCCCAGCATTTT.

The chain is built from TRBV11-2 and TRBJ2-6; D unresolved. From germline, CDR1 is SGHAT and CDR2 FQNNGV. The CDR3 has 13 amino acids. V was clipped by 2 bases and J by 3 bases, with 2 bases between them. The CDR3 DNA sequence: TGTGCCAGCAGCTTAAATGGGGCCAACGTCCTGACTTTC. Encoded protein: CASSLNGANVLTF.

V gene TRBV10-3 combines with J gene TRBJ2-2; D gene ambiguous. The germline V gene encodes CDR1 ENHRY and CDR2 SYGVKD. CDR3 length: 17 amino acids. Trimming removed 2 bases at V and 2 bases at J, with 15 bases between. This CDR3 reads CAISEGPKGYNTGELFF. CDR3 DNA: TGTGCCATCAGTGAGGGACCCAAGGGATATAACACCGGGGAGCTGTTTTTT.

The gene calls are TRBV18 and TRBJ2-7, with 11 bases identical to TRBD2. The CDR3 runs to 16 residues. Germline CDR1 is KGHSH and CDR2 is LQKENI. With 4 bases clipped from V and 3 bases from J, the junction kept 8 bases outside the gene matches. CDR3 loop: CASSRSLAGGFYEQYF. The CDR3 bases are TGTGCCAGCTCACGGAGCCTAGCGGGGGGTTTCTACGAGCAGTACTTC.

This clone has only one observation. This rearrangement joins TRBV4-1 to TRBJ2-1; TRBD2 aligns across 14 bases. CDR1 and CDR2 (germline): MGHRA, YSYEKL. V was pared by 3 bases and J by 8 bases, with 6 bases of the junction left unmatched. CDR3 size: 16 residues. The CDR3 spells CASSHAGTSGGYEQFF. Here the CDR3 DNA reads TGCGCCAGCAGCCATGCCGGGACTAGCGGGGGTTATGAGCAGTTCTTC.

This chain links TRBV20-1 with TRBJ2-7, with D uncertain. This CDR3 is 11 amino acids long. V was clipped by 0 bases and J by 6 bases, with 6 bases between them. The germline V gene encodes CDR1 DFQATT and CDR2 SNEGSKA (reference sequence). The chain's CDR3 is CSARDYAEQYF. DNA for the CDR3: TGCAGTGCTAGAGATTATGCCGAGCAGTACTTC.

This chain joins TRBV18 and TRBJ2-7, with TRBD2 matching 7 bases. The CDR3 covers 15 residues. The V gene end was trimmed by 2 bases and the J gene end by 3 bases; junction bases not matched to a gene: 7. Germline CDR1 is KGHSH and CDR2 is LQKENI. This CDR3 reads CASSPTWTRYYEQYF. As DNA, the CDR3 is TGTGCCAGCTCACCAACCTGGACTAGATACTACGAGCAGTACTTC.

The CDR3 is CSVDDQQFF. The CDR3 DNA follows: TGCAGCGTTGATGACCAGCAGTTCTTC. The chain is built from TRBV29-1 and TRBJ2-1, with D unresolved. CDR1 and CDR2 from the germline V gene are SQVTM and ANQGSEA. V was shortened by 3 bases and J by 11 bases, with 5 bases between the two germline ends. This CDR3 is built from 9 residues.

This chain connects TRBV6-1 to TRBJ1-2; perhaps TRBD1 as D (6 bases). The germline V and J ends were trimmed by 6 bases and 4 bases, with 12 bases remaining between them. The germline gives CDR1 MNHNS, CDR2 SASEGT. The CDR3 runs 13 residues. This chain's CDR3 is CASSLGQTYGYTF. The CDR3 bases are TGTGCCAGCAGCCTCGGACAGACCTATGGCTACACCTTC.

As for this clone: Within the sample, other DNA sequences also encode this same CDR3. This chain joins TRBV4-1 and TRBJ2-7, with 7 positions matching TRBD2. With 1 base clipped from V and 4 bases from J, the junction kept 4 bases outside the gene matches. This CDR3 has 14 residues. The germline CDR1 and CDR2 sequences are MGHRA and YSYEKL. CDR3 protein: CASSQGSGTYEQYF. CDR3 sequence (DNA): TGCGCCAGCAGCCAAGGGAGCGGGACTTACGAGCAGTACTTC.

The CDR3 DNA reads TGTGCCAGTAGTATGTCGCTAGTAGGGTACAATGAGCAGTTCTTC. This codes for CASSMSLVGYNEQFF. This chain links TRBV19 with TRBJ2-1; D gene unclear. CDR3 size: 15 residues. Trimming removed 3 bases at V and 4 bases at J, with 13 bases between. Germline V gives CDR1 LNHDA, CDR2 SQIVND (reference sequence).

The gene calls are TRBV4-1 and TRBJ1-2; TRBD1 matches at 7 bases. CDR3 length: 15 amino acids. V was pared by 0 bases and J by 4 bases, with 5 bases of the junction left unmatched. Germline CDR1 and CDR2: MGHRA and YSYEKL. Here the CDR3 DNA reads TGCGCCAGCAGCCAAGAAGACAGGGTGGCCTATGGCTACACCTTC. It translates to CASSQEDRVAYGYTF.

The chain has TRBV27 and TRBJ2-7, with 7 bases lining up with TRBD1. The V and J ends lost 4 bases and 5 bases, in that order; junction bases with no gene match: 11. Germline CDR1 is MNHEY and CDR2 is SMNVEV (reference sequence). The CDR3 extends over 15 amino acids. CDR3 protein: CASSSRQGSPHEQYF. CDR3 nucleotides: TGTGCCAGCAGTTCGCGACAGGGCTCACCCCACGAGCAGTACTTC.

This chain joins TRBV4-1 and TRBJ1-1; TRBD1 might be the D (6 bases). CDR1 is MGHRA, CDR2 YSYEKL, per germline. V dropped 6 bases and J dropped 0 bases, with 8 bases sitting between them. The CDR3 sequence is 13 residues long. CDR3 DNA: TGCGCCAGCAGGGCAGGGGTGAACACTGAAGCTTTCTTT. Translation gives CASRAGVNTEAFF.

V usage is TRBV7-9 and J usage is TRBJ2-3; D ambiguous. CDR1 and CDR2 from the germline V gene are SEHNR and FQNEAQ (reference sequence). The CDR3 is made up of 17 amino acids. Trimming pared 5 bases from V and 2 bases from J, leaving 20 bases between. Here the CDR3 reads CASSVFFDQFFTDTQYF. In DNA form, the CDR3 reads TGTGCCAGCAGCGTCTTTTTTGACCAGTTCTTCACAGATACGCAGTATTTT.

The chain links TRBV19 to TRBJ2-3; unclear D gene. The ends were cut back, 8 bases at V and 2 bases at J, with 11 bases in the middle. CDR1 is LNHDA, CDR2 SQIVND, per germline (reference sequence). This CDR3 region has 13 residues. CDR3 amino acids: CASWAPYTDTQYF. CDR3 coding DNA: TGTGCCAGTTGGGCCCCCTACACAGATACGCAGTATTTT.

This rearrangement joins TRBV5-1 to TRBJ2-7, with a possible D match to TRBD1 (5 bases). The CDR3 is made up of 15 amino acids. V was cut by 0 bases and J by 2 bases, with 12 bases left in between. CDR1 and CDR2 (germline): SGHRS, YFSETQ. The CDR3 protein is CASSLETASAYEQYF. CDR3 coding DNA: TGCGCCAGCAGCTTGGAGACAGCGAGCGCCTACGAGCAGTACTTC.

J is TRBJ2-3 and V is TRBV7-8, with 7 bases matching TRBD1. The germline gives CDR1 SGHVS, CDR2 FQNEAQ. V shed 5 bases, J shed 1 base, and the junction held 9 bases outside the gene matches. The CDR3 has 16 amino acids. CDR3 loop: CASSIWTGIGTDTQYF. The CDR3 DNA reads as TGTGCCAGCAGCATCTGGACAGGAATAGGCACAGATACGCAGTATTTT.

The V and J genes are TRBV29-1 and TRBJ2-5, with 11 nucleotides matching TRBD2. The CDR3 spans 15 residues. In germline, CDR1 is SQVTM, CDR2 ANQGSEA. The V segment lost 4 bases and the J segment 4 bases; nucleotides outside the gene matches: 8. CDR3 sequence reads: CSVGVSGRVRETQYF. In DNA form, the CDR3 reads TGCAGCGTTGGGGTTAGCGGGAGGGTGCGAGAGACCCAGTACTTC.

The CDR3 DNA reads as TGTGCCAGCAGCCAGATGACAGGGACCCACCCCAACATTCAGTACTTC. This sequence encodes CASSQMTGTHPNIQYF. V usage is TRBV7-9 and J usage is TRBJ2-4; 7 nucleotides align to TRBD1. J gave up 7 bases and V 5 bases, and 14 bases lay outside the gene matches. This CDR3 contains 16 residues. Germline-derived CDR1 and CDR2 are SEHNR and FQNEAQ (reference sequence).

The V call is TRBV13, the J call TRBJ1-3, with D uncertain. Germline V gene sequence: CDR1 PRHDT, CDR2 FYEKMQ (reference sequence). The V end was cut by 5 bases, the J end by 4 bases, with 15 bases between. CDR3 length: 15 residues. The DNA for the CDR3 is TGTGCCAGCAGCCCGGAGTTAGGGCCCGGAAACACCATATATTTT. Translating it yields CASSPELGPGNTIYF.